Listed below are T cell receptor beta chains from one sample, sequenced in a study of blood T cell repertoires in COVID-19. Sequencing used immunoSEQ multiplex PCR; TCRdb keeps in-frame clones, though not all of them. Of about 210,000 clones listed, approximately 82% are singletons. The specimen sequenced was peripheral blood. All receptors derive from a woman aged 40-49 years with acute or convalescent COVID-19. CDR3s leave out the opening cysteine and the closing phenylalanine or tryptophan. Each record gives: CDR3 length, V gene, CDR3 protein.

length: 14
V: TRBV6-6
CDR3: ASRANTQGSGNTIY

length: 12
V: TRBV11-2
CDR3: ASSLDTGRVRAF

length: 12
V: TRBV18
CDR3: ASSPTGLTETQY

length: 13
V: TRBV27
CDR3: ASSLRGGEITEAF

length: 14
V: TRBV11-2
CDR3: ASSLGAGDFGYGYT

length: 14
V: TRBV4-3
CDR3: ASSLTGTATNYGYT

length: 14
V: TRBV15
CDR3: ATSRSIGQGENVLT

length: 10
V: TRBV5-1
CDR3: ASSLVGDNWY

length: 16
V: TRBV10-2
CDR3: ASSDVKLTGQGMDTQY

length: 11
V: TRBV4-1
CDR3: ASSQGVSYEQY

length: 12
V: TRBV30
CDR3: AWSVQGRDSPLH

length: 13
V: TRBV11-3
CDR3: ASSLNKRHHNEQF

length: 13
V: TRBV2
CDR3: ATLPTSGGAGTQY

length: 13
V: TRBV5-4
CDR3: ASSRAGTGVEKLF

length: 15
V: TRBV4-3
CDR3: ASSQEFSMGGIKTQY

length: 18
V: TRBV2
CDR3: ASSVRPLGQAPYSNQPQH

length: 13
V: TRBV30
CDR3: AWSAGRDAGNTIY

length: 12
V: TRBV2
CDR3: ASSEVRSNQPQH

length: 13
V: TRBV5-1
CDR3: ASSLMRTGNNEQF

length: 14
V: TRBV4-1
CDR3: ASSQEGPGASYGYT

length: 11
V: TRBV11-1
CDR3: ASSLVGTGEAF

length: 13
V: TRBV24-1
CDR3: ATSLASGSADTQY

length: 16
V: TRBV5-6
CDR3: ASSPPKRGTGDNSPLH

length: 14
V: TRBV3-1/TRBV3-2
CDR3: ASSQEKRGYSYEQY

length: 14
V: TRBV5-6
CDR3: ASSVDRDRGLYEQY

length: 10
V: TRBV11-2
CDR3: ASRSSTDTQY

length: 11
V: TRBV6-6
CDR3: ASSGDNSYEQY

length: 11
V: TRBV29-1
CDR3: SVGNRLNNEQF

length: 12
V: TRBV10-2
CDR3: ASTQRVSYNEQF

length: 11
V: TRBV6-5
CDR3: ASSYPGTGEAF

length: 12
V: TRBV5-6
CDR3: ASSVAVGNTEAF

length: 10
V: TRBV3-1/TRBV3-2
CDR3: ASSQRGDTQY

length: 9
V: TRBV6-6
CDR3: ASSYSEKLF

length: 12
V: TRBV6-5
CDR3: ASSRTGCGNTIY

length: 16
V: TRBV7-9
CDR3: ASSSLQRGGSSGYGYT

length: 13
V: TRBV5-6
CDR3: ASSLGRLAGDEQY

length: 14
V: TRBV5-1
CDR3: ASSLIGGAGANVLT

length: 14
V: TRBV6-1
CDR3: ASSERLAGGPDTQY

length: 13
V: TRBV9
CDR3: ASSFQGNPNTEAF

length: 10
V: TRBV18
CDR3: ASSPPGYGYT

length: 15
V: TRBV10-3
CDR3: AISSTLGQGGATEAF